This T cell receptor beta chain originates from a study of T cell changes during pregnancy in multiple sclerosis. The table came from immunoSEQ multiplex PCR; TCRdb's copy has only in-frame clones and leaves some out. In the table there are about 32,000 clones, more than 70% of which are singletons. The TCR sequence derives from a female donor with multiple sclerosis, enrolled in a pregnancy study. The sample consisted of CD8+ T cells from peripheral blood mononuclear cells, taken in the first trimester of pregnancy.

The DNA for the CDR3 is TGTGCCAGCAGTGGTGACAGGGGTTATGGGGCCAACGTCCTGACTTTC. It encodes CASSGDRGYGANVLTF. This sequence joins TRBV6-1 and TRBJ2-6; 8 bases align to TRBD1. This CDR3 is 16 amino acids long. Germline CDR1 and CDR2: MNHNS and SASEGT. The trim removed 4 bases at V and 3 bases at J, leaving 5 bases unmatched.